This is a list of T cell receptor beta chains from one sample in a study of cytomegalovirus exposure and HLA in healthy donors. Generated by immunoSEQ multiplex PCR, the TCRdb table keeps only in-frame clones and is missing some. The sample lists about 150,000 clones; roughly 10% were seen once. Sequencing was done on a sample of PBMCs. These TCRs come from a man aged 45-65 years in good health and CMV-seronegative. CDR3s include the opening cysteine and the closing phenylalanine or tryptophan. D genes are given only for firm matches. Part of the rows lack a size; the others show once, few, many or a class for expanded clones.

v_gene	d_gene	j_gene	abundance	CDR3aa	CDR3nt
TRBV28	TRBD1	TRBJ1-2	.	CASSSPGTEVYGYTF	TGTGCCAGCAGCTCCCCCGGGACAGAGGTTTATGGCTACACCTTC
TRBV6-1	TRBD1	TRBJ2-1	few	CASRSGQVIYNEQFF	TGTGCCAGCCGTTCCGGACAGGTTATCTACAATGAGCAGTTCTTC
TRBV25-1	.	TRBJ1-5	few	CASSRGDSNQPQHF	TGTGCCAGCAGTAGGGGTGACAGCAATCAGCCCCAGCATTTT
TRBV6-5	.	TRBJ2-2	few	CASSLQEPNTGELFF	TGTGCCAGCAGCTTACAGGAACCGAACACCGGGGAGCTGTTTTTT
TRBV11-2	.	TRBJ1-2	.	CASSAGRANYGYTF	TGTGCCAGCAGCGCCGGGAGGGCTAACTATGGCTACACCTTC
TRBV19	.	TRBJ1-4	.	CASAVWGGNNEKLFF	TGTGCCAGTGCCGTGTGGGGGGGCAATAATGAAAAACTGTTTTTT
TRBV6-1	.	TRBJ2-6	.	CASSDPGAGANVLTF	TGTGCCAGCAGTGATCCAGGTGCCGGGGCCAACGTCCTGACTTTC
TRBV28	.	TRBJ2-7	.	CASQGGAESYEQYF	TGTGCCAGCCAAGGCGGAGCGGAATCCTACGAGCAGTACTTC
TRBV29-1	.	TRBJ2-7	few	CSVQNSGFWGRTYEQYF	TGCAGCGTCCAAAATTCGGGTTTCTGGGGCAGGACCTACGAGCAGTACTTC
TRBV5-4	TRBD1	TRBJ1-2	.	CASSQGPTGALIGGYTF	TGTGCCAGCAGCCAGGGGCCGACAGGGGCCCTCATCGGGGGCTACACCTTC
TRBV7-3	.	TRBJ2-2	.	CASSFQGRAGELFF	TGTGCCAGCAGCTTCCAGGGGAGGGCCGGGGAGCTGTTTTTT
TRBV11-3	TRBD1	TRBJ1-6	.	CASSLGDRGSPLHF	TGTGCCAGCAGCTTAGGGGACAGGGGTTCACCCCTCCACTTT
TRBV19	.	TRBJ1-5	.	CASGGSNQPQHF	TGTGCCAGTGGGGGGAGCAATCAGCCCCAGCATTTT
TRBV19	.	TRBJ2-1	.	CASSNQGMNEQFF	TGTGCCAGTAGTAACCAGGGAATGAATGAGCAGTTCTTC
TRBV5-6	.	TRBJ2-2	few	CASSLGSSENTGELFF	TGTGCCAGCAGCTTGGGTAGTAGCGAGAACACCGGGGAGCTGTTTTTT
TRBV2	.	TRBJ2-7	.	CASSEWREVWGF	TGTGCCAGCAGTGAATGGAGGGAGGTGTGGGGCTTC
TRBV6-5	.	TRBJ2-4	few	CASSYSRGAKNIQYF	TGTGCCAGCAGTTACTCAAGGGGAGCCAAAAACATTCAGTACTTC
TRBV27	TRBD1	TRBJ2-1	.	CASSLIPDRGGGTEQFF	TGTGCCAGCAGTCTTATTCCGGACAGGGGCGGAGGTACTGAGCAGTTCTTC
TRBV5-8	.	TRBJ2-7	.	CASPEGYFLRKTSYEQYF	TGTGCCAGCCCGGAGGGGTATTTTTTACGCAAAACCTCCTACGAGCAGTACTTC
TRBV10-3	TRBD2	TRBJ2-1	.	CAIKSTSGGNEQFF	TGTGCCATCAAGTCGACGAGCGGGGGGAATGAGCAGTTCTTC
TRBV1	.	TRBJ2-7	.	CTSSQDRPSATYEQYF	TGCACCAGCAGCCAAGATCGACCTAGCGCAACCTACGAGCAGTACTTC
TRBV6-1	TRBD1	TRBJ2-3	.	CASSEAGGRTDTQYF	TGTGCCAGCAGTGAAGCAGGGGGCCGCACAGATACGCAGTATTTT
TRBV5-4	TRBD1	TRBJ1-3	.	CASSSRDRGLLRNTIYF	TGTGCCAGCAGCTCCCGGGACAGGGGGCTACTAAGAAACACCATATATTTT
TRBV7-2	TRBD2	TRBJ2-1	.	CASSRSGGAYNEQFF	TGTGCCAGCAGCCGTAGCGGGGGCGCCTACAATGAGCAGTTCTTC
TRBV5-8	.	TRBJ2-2	.	CASSLEEGRTGELFF	TGTGCCAGCAGCCTCGAGGAGGGTAGGACCGGGGAGCTGTTTTTT
TRBV21-1	.	TRBJ1-2	.	CASRPGQGGGYTF	TGTGCCAGCAGACCGGGACAGGGGGGAGGCTACACCTTC
TRBV2	.	TRBJ1-1	.	CASSQDSNTEAFF	TGTGCCAGCAGTCAGGACTCGAACACTGAAGCTTTCTTT
TRBV4-1	.	TRBJ2-1	.	CASSQDQDYFNEQFF	TGCGCCAGCAGCCAAGATCAGGACTACTTCAATGAGCAGTTCTTC
TRBV19	.	TRBJ1-5	.	CASSISRAGGQPQHF	TGTGCCAGTAGTATATCCAGGGCGGGGGGTCAGCCCCAGCATTTT
TRBV30	TRBD2	TRBJ2-3	few	CAWSVSSGGRDTQYF	TGTGCCTGGAGTGTTTCTAGCGGGGGGAGAGATACGCAGTATTTT
TRBV6-6	TRBD1	TRBJ1-5	few	CASSYNRGPEQPQHF	TGTGCCAGCAGTTATAACAGGGGGCCGGAGCAGCCCCAGCATTTT
TRBV5-1	.	TRBJ1-1	few	CASGLRNTEAFF	TGCGCCAGCGGACTCAGGAACACTGAAGCTTTCTTT
TRBV5-1	TRBD2	TRBJ2-2	few	CASSPSGENTGELFF	TGCGCCAGCAGCCCTAGCGGGGAGAACACCGGGGAGCTGTTTTTT
TRBV5-1	TRBD2	TRBJ2-1	.	CASSSGGSGRDNEQFF	TGCGCCAGCAGCTCTGGAGGTAGCGGGAGGGACAATGAGCAGTTCTTC
TRBV6-1	.	TRBJ1-1	.	CASSGGRGQVNTEAFF	TGTGCCAGCAGTGGGGGCAGGGGTCAGGTGAACACTGAAGCTTTCTTT
TRBV19	TRBD1	TRBJ1-2	few	CASSIDRDRVNYGYTF	TGTGCCAGTAGTATTGACCGGGACAGGGTTAACTATGGCTACACCTTC
TRBV30	TRBD1	TRBJ2-7	few	CAWSVGTGADEQYF	TGTGCCTGGAGTGTAGGGACAGGGGCAGACGAGCAGTACTTC
TRBV6-5	.	TRBJ2-7	few	CASSLGQGGYEQYF	TGTGCCAGCAGTTTGGGGCAGGGGGGATACGAGCAGTACTTC
TRBV9	.	TRBJ1-4	few	CASSPVGGLRSYEKLFF	TGTGCCAGCAGCCCCGTCGGGGGTTTGAGGAGCTATGAAAAACTGTTTTTT
TRBV18	.	TRBJ2-7	few	CASSSSSYEQYF	TGTGCCAGCTCATCCAGCTCCTACGAGCAGTACTTC
TRBV30	.	TRBJ2-2	few	CAWSVPQGYALGGELFF	TGTGCCTGGAGTGTACCGCAGGGATATGCCTTGGGCGGGGAGCTGTTTTTT
TRBV30	TRBD1	TRBJ2-7	.	CAWWDRGASYEQYF	TGTGCCTGGTGGGACAGGGGCGCTTCCTACGAGCAGTACTTC
TRBV5-1	.	TRBJ1-1	few	CASSPREGLNTEAFF	TGCGCCAGCAGCCCCAGGGAGGGGCTGAACACTGAAGCTTTCTTT
TRBV19	TRBD1	TRBJ1-4	.	CASSIDRGSEKLFF	TGTGCCAGTAGTATAGACAGGGGGAGTGAAAAACTGTTTTTT
TRBV28	.	TRBJ2-3	few	CASSLPQGEGTDTQYF	TGTGCCAGCAGTTTGCCCCAAGGGGAGGGCACAGATACGCAGTATTTT
TRBV15	TRBD2	TRBJ2-3	.	CATSRDRGHSSGRGRTDTQYF	TGTGCCACCAGCAGAGATCGGGGGCATTCTAGCGGGAGAGGGAGGACAGATACGCAGTATTTT
TRBV5-6	.	TRBJ1-5	.	CASSTYGSASNQPQHF	TGTGCCAGCAGCACCTACGGGAGCGCCAGCAATCAGCCCCAGCATTTT
TRBV6-1	TRBD1	TRBJ1-1	few	CASIPTGTANTEAFF	TGTGCCAGCATCCCAACCGGGACAGCGAACACTGAAGCTTTCTTT